Reported below is one T cell receptor beta chain. No antigen is known for it. The CDR3 length is 12 residues. The J segment lost 8 bases and the V segment lost 4 bases, leaving 4 bases of the junction unmatched. CDR1 and CDR2 from the germline V gene are SQVTM and ANQGSEA. Method: immunoSEQ multiplex PCR; TCRdb's copy keeps in-frame clones and lacks some. The sample records approximately 72,000 clones, roughly nine tenths being singletons. This sample was taken from a study of T cell clones after liver transplantation. Overall study results and limits: The donor-reactive repertoire was only partly measurable in a couple of subjects, lacking donor cells. Graft donor-reactive T cells may have migrated into the graft rather than being deleted.

Sequencing used CD4+ T cells from blood, obtained before liver transplant. The TCR was taken from a human donor who received a liver transplant. The rearrangement links TRBV29-1 to TRBJ1-4, with TRBD1 matching 7 bases. In nucleotides, the CDR3 is TGCAGCGTTGGACAGGGTATGGAAAAACTGTTTTTT. The encoded protein is CSVGQGMEKLFF.